The clone carrying this T cell receptor beta chain appeared many times. Its antigen is as yet unknown. Molecular barcoding with unique molecular identifiers was used for the TCRbeta library. Each CDR3 protein is one row after TCRdb ran MiXCR on the PCR reads. In the table there are 220,000 or so distinct CDR3 sequences, roughly 8% of which are singletons. Trimming at V came to 10 bases and at J to 5 bases, leaving 11 bases not matched to a gene. Germline V gives CDR1 ENHRY, CDR2 SYGVKD. The CDR3 runs to 13 residues. The record originates from a study of T-cell reconstitution after alpha-beta-depleted transplantation in children. Study observations and caveats: After transplant, at about two months, alpha-beta T cells were reportedly derived from several hundred expanded graft clones. At the one-year point after transplant, T-cell counts and TCRbeta diversity were found to come mostly from T cells that had been newly produced. Recipient T cells and thymic progenitors that survived gave rise to the high TCRbeta diversity observed at day 60 in some patients.

The receptor comes from a male patient aged 10 to 17 who had a stem cell transplant for acute lymphoblastic leukemia, so the T cells may come from the graft donor. This chain links TRBV10-3 with TRBJ2-7; 7 positions match TRBD1. The sequencing used PBMCs, mostly from graft donor cells, collected 180 days after TCRalphabeta/CD19-depleted stem cell transplant. The CDR3 DNA is TGTGCCACCGCTCCTGGACAGGCCAACGAGCAGTACTTC. Protein: CATAPGQANEQYF.